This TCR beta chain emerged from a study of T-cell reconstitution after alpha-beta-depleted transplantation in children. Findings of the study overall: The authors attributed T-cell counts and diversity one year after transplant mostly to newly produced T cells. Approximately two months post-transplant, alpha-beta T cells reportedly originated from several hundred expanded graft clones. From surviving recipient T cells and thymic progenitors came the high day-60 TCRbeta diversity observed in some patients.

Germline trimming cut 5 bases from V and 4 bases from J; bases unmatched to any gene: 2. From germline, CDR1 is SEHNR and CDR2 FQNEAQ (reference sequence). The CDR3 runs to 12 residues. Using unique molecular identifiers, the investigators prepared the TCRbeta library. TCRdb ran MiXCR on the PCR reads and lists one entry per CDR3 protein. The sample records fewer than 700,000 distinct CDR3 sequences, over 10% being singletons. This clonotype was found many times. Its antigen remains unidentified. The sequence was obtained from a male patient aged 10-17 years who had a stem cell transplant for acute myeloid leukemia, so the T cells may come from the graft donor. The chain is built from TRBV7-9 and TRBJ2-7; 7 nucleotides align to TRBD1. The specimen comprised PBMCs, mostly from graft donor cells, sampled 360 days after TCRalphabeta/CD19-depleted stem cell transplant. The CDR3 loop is CASSDRAYEQYF. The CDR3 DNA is TGTGCCAGCAGCGACAGGGCGTACGAGCAGTACTTC.